The 26 T cell receptor beta chains below come from one sample, sequenced in a study of yellow fever vaccine responses in identical twins. Using its own MiXCR run on the RT-PCR reads, TCRdb lists one record per CDR3 protein. The table lists 1,300 to 1,500 distinct CDR3 sequences, 84% of them singletons. This specimen consisted of T cells from blood (PBMCs), unsorted or a sorted subset (not recorded which), obtained before or after yellow fever vaccination (not recorded which). The receptors come from a woman in her late teens or twenties who received the yellow fever vaccine.

The J gene is TRBJ2-1, the V gene TRBV11-3; D unclear. Between the trimmed V and J ends, which lost 0 bases and 0 bases, there was a span of 12 bases. Germline V gene sequence: CDR1 SGHNT, CDR2 YENEEA. This CDR3 contains 17 residues. CDR3 loop: CASSLDFKESSYNEQFF. The CDR3 nucleotides read TGTGCCAGCAGCTTAGATTTTAAGGAGAGCTCCTACAATGAGCAGTTCTTC.

This rearrangement joins TRBV10-1 to TRBJ2-7; no clear D gene. V dropped 1 base and J dropped 2 bases, with 6 bases sitting between them. This CDR3 is built from 13 residues. CDR1 is WNHNN, CDR2 SYGVQD, per germline (reference sequence). The CDR3 DNA follows: TGCGCCAGCAGTGAGTACGGCACCTACGAGCAGTACTTC. Protein: CASSEYGTYEQYF.

The chain joins TRBV15 to TRBJ2-5, with 11 positions matching TRBD2. The ends lost 1 base at V and 5 bases at J; junction bases unmatched: 3. The V gene's germline CDR1 is LNHNV and CDR2 YYDKDF (reference sequence). CDR3 length: 15 amino acids. The CDR3 DNA sequence: TGTGCCACCAGCAGAGTAGCGGGAGGGATCGAGACCCAGTACTTC. Its protein product is CATSRVAGGIETQYF.

The rearrangement joins TRBV18 to TRBJ2-2, with D hard to call. CDR1 and CDR2 (germline): KGHSH, LQKENI. The CDR3 sequence is 15 residues long. The V and J ends lost 0 bases and 1 base respectively, with 6 bases between them. CDR3 region: CASSPPQGNTGELFF. The CDR3 region has the DNA TGTGCCAGCTCACCACCGCAAGGGAACACCGGGGAGCTGTTTTTT.

This clonotype showed up just a few times. V and J are TRBV4-1 and TRBJ1-2; possibly TRBD1 for D (5 bases). The CDR3 runs 15 residues. Looked up from germline, CDR1 is MGHRA and CDR2 is YSYEKL. The V end lost 1 base, the J end lost 8 bases, and 17 bases lay between the germline ends. For the CDR3, the DNA is TGCGCCAGCAGCCAAGTACTAAGAGGGGAGCGCGGCTACACCTTC. Its translation: CASSQVLRGERGYTF.

The chain combines TRBV9 with TRBJ2-1; TRBD2 agrees at 7 bases. The length of the CDR3 is 14 residues. V shed 1 base, J shed 7 bases, and the junction held 5 bases outside the gene matches. Looked up from germline, CDR1 is SGDLS and CDR2 is YYNGEE. CDR3 loop: CASSVKRGDNEQFF. CDR3 DNA sequence: TGTGCCAGCAGCGTAAAACGGGGGGATAATGAGCAGTTCTTC.

This sequence joins TRBV4-1 and TRBJ1-3; the match to TRBD1 covers 8 bases. The CDR3 totals 15 residues. Germline V gene lookup returns CDR1 MGHRA and CDR2 YSYEKL. V dropped 3 bases and J dropped 7; count of bases not matched to a gene: 8. CDR3 nucleotide sequence: TGCGCCAGCAGCCATCTTGGACAGGGTGGGAACACCATATATTTT. This codes for CASSHLGQGGNTIYF.

This clonotype was recorded once. The V call is TRBV23-1, the J call TRBJ1-5; D unresolved. TRBV23-1 is placed among ORFs of uncertain function. The germline V and J ends were trimmed by 7 bases and 2 bases, with 6 bases remaining between them. The CDR3 runs to 12 residues. CDR3 nucleotides: TGCGCCAGCATACTTTGCAATCAGCCCCAGCATTTT. Amino acid sequence: CASILCNQPQHF.

This clonotype has only a few counts. CDR3 amino acids: CASTRVTDTQYF. CDR3 sequence (DNA): TGTGCCAGCACGCGCGTGACAGATACGCAGTATTTT. The V gene is TRBV28, the J gene TRBJ2-3; D not certain. V was cut by 7 bases and J by 3 bases, with 8 bases left in between. CDR1 and CDR2 from the germline V gene are MDHEN and SYDVKM. CDR3 size: 12 residues.

This rearrangement joins TRBV10-3 to TRBJ2-7; 8 nucleotides line up with TRBD2. Germline CDR1 is ENHRY and CDR2 is SYGVKD. V dropped 0 bases and J dropped 6; count of bases not matched to a gene: 7. This CDR3 spans 15 amino acids. CDR3 sequence: CAISESTVAGGEQYF. Here the CDR3 DNA reads TGTGCCATCAGTGAGTCGACTGTGGCGGGAGGCGAGCAGTACTTC.

V and J are TRBV10-1 and TRBJ1-2; D remains unclear. V lost 2 bases and J 1 base, leaving 5 bases between the germline ends. This CDR3 contains 13 residues. CDR1 WNHNN and CDR2 SYGVQD come from the germline V gene (reference sequence). The CDR3 nucleotides read TGCGCCAGCAGTGAGGCTGGTAACTATGGCTACACCTTC. Translated, it gives CASSEAGNYGYTF.

Written as DNA, the CDR3 is TGTGCCAGCAGCATCGGACTAGCGGGGGGAACAGATACGCAGTATTTT. It yields the protein CASSIGLAGGTDTQYF. J is TRBJ2-3 and V is TRBV9, with 14 bases identical to TRBD2. In germline, CDR1 is SGDLS, CDR2 YYNGEE. The J segment lost 3 bases and the V segment lost 4 bases, leaving 4 bases of the junction unmatched. CDR3 length: 16 amino acids.

The V gene is TRBV7-2, the J gene TRBJ2-7; D remains ambiguous. The CDR3 covers 12 residues. Trimming took 0 bases from V and 5 from J, leaving 5 bases between them. CDR1 is SGHTA, CDR2 FQGNSA, per germline. CDR3 residues: CASSLAGDEQYF. CDR3 in DNA: TGTGCCAGCAGCTTAGCTGGGGACGAGCAGTACTTC.

CDR3 DNA: TGCGCCAGCAGCCAAGATAGAGGGACAGACCTTTATGGCTACACCTTC. Its translation is CASSQDRGTDLYGYTF. The chain employs TRBV4-1 and TRBJ1-2, with TRBD1 matching over 7 bases. Germline V CDR1 and CDR2: MGHRA, YSYEKL. The ends lost 0 bases at V and 5 bases at J; junction bases unmatched: 9. The CDR3 is 16 residues long.

This chain connects TRBV15 to TRBJ2-5; D not resolved. V dropped 0 bases and J dropped 5 bases, with 13 bases sitting between them. The CDR3 length is 15 residues. Germline CDR1 LNHNV, CDR2 YYDKDF (reference sequence). This CDR3 reads CATSRDPLRVETQYF. As DNA, the CDR3 is TGTGCCACCAGCAGAGACCCCCTTCGGGTCGAGACCCAGTACTTC.

This clonotype occurred once. V usage is TRBV6-5 and J usage is TRBJ2-5; no definite D call. Germline V gene lookup returns CDR1 MNHEY and CDR2 SVGAGI. The CDR3 spans 15 residues. V gave up 0 bases and J gave up 2 bases, with 10 bases separating them. CDR3 nucleotides: TGTGCCAGCAGTTACTCCCTCCCGATACAAGAGACCCAGTACTTC. Protein sequence: CASSYSLPIQETQYF.

The table lists this clonotype with a count of one. This rearrangement joins TRBV2 to TRBJ1-5, with D unresolved. Germline V gene sequence: CDR1 SNHLY, CDR2 FYNNEI. V was clipped by 6 bases and J by 0 bases, with 9 bases between them. The CDR3 is 14 amino acids. The CDR3 protein is CASRAWLSNQPQHF. The CDR3 DNA reads as TGTGCCAGCAGGGCTTGGCTTAGCAATCAGCCCCAGCATTTT.

The count of this clonotype is one. The V call is TRBV6-5, the J call TRBJ2-6, with D perhaps being TRBD1 or TRBD2 (6 bases each). CDR1 is MNHEY and CDR2 is SVGAGI in the germline V gene. V was pared by 2 bases and J by 0 bases, with 14 bases between. CDR3 size: 18 residues. The CDR3 sequence: CASSYGGEGGSGANVLTF. CDR3 DNA sequence: TGTGCCAGCAGTTACGGGGGAGAGGGGGGCTCTGGGGCCAACGTCCTGACTTTC.

This rearrangement joins TRBV4-1 to TRBJ2-7; D possibly corresponds to TRBD2 (6 bases). Trimming shortened V by 0 bases and J by 4 bases, and 13 bases separated the two germline ends. Germline CDR1 is MGHRA and CDR2 is YSYEKL. The CDR3 contains 15 residues. CDR3 residues: CASSQDDLRGYEQYF. The DNA of the CDR3 is TGCGCCAGCAGCCAAGATGACCTCCGGGGGTACGAGCAGTACTTC.

The rearrangement uses TRBV10-3 and TRBJ1-5, with a tentative D call TRBD1 (5 bases). Germline-derived CDR1 and CDR2 are ENHRY and SYGVKD. The V end lost 10 bases, the J end lost 0 bases, and 10 bases lay between the germline ends. The CDR3 contains 13 residues. The CDR3 DNA sequence: TGTGCCACCAAAAGGGGTAGCAATCAGCCCCAGCATTTT. Amino acids: CATKRGSNQPQHF.

The chain links TRBV6-4 to TRBJ2-7; D is uncertain. Trimming took off 0 bases at V and 5 bases at J, with 14 bases between the two ends. This CDR3 is built from 15 residues. Germline V gene sequence: CDR1 MRHNA, CDR2 SNTAGT. CDR3 nucleotide sequence: TGTGCCAGCAGTGACTCAGAGCTCGCTGAGGACGAGCAGTACTTC. Amino acid sequence: CASSDSELAEDEQYF.

This clonotype was seen only once. J is TRBJ1-2 and V is TRBV23-1, with D hard to call. TRBV23-1 is an ORF; its function is uncertain. V was pared by 0 bases and J by 6 bases, with 20 bases between. This CDR3 region has 17 residues. This chain's CDR3 is CASSQSGRVDSLDGYTF. For the CDR3, the DNA is TGCGCCAGCAGTCAATCGGGAAGGGTCGATTCTTTGGATGGCTACACCTTC.

This chain joins TRBV6-4 and TRBJ2-1, with 11 bases fitting TRBD2. Trimming at V came to 6 bases and at J to 7 bases, leaving 8 bases not matched to a gene. The CDR3 has 15 residues. Germline CDR1 is MRHNA and CDR2 is SNTAGT. The chain's CDR3 is CASSAGSGGANEQFF. The CDR3 coding sequence is TGTGCCAGCAGCGCTGGTAGCGGGGGGGCGAATGAGCAGTTCTTC.

The V call is TRBV7-9, the J call TRBJ2-5; D may be TRBD1 (6 bases). Trimming shortened V by 5 bases and J by 5 bases, and 18 bases separated the two germline ends. Germline V gives CDR1 SEHNR, CDR2 FQNEAQ (reference sequence). The CDR3 loop spans 15 amino acids. This chain's CDR3 is CASSARGENQETQYF. The CDR3 DNA follows: TGTGCCAGCAGCGCCAGGGGTGAGAATCAGGAGACCCAGTACTTC.

The chain carries TRBV29-1 and TRBJ2-7; 7 bases map to TRBD1. The trim removed 4 bases at V and 2 bases at J, leaving 5 bases unmatched. CDR3 length: 13 amino acids. Germline V gives CDR1 SQVTM, CDR2 ANQGSEA. DNA of the CDR3: TGCAGCGTTGTAGGGGACAGCACCTACGAGCAGTACTTC. Its protein is CSVVGDSTYEQYF.

V and J are TRBV13 and TRBJ2-1; D is uncertain. The CDR3 totals 14 residues. The V end was cut by 2 bases, the J end by 9 bases, with 14 bases between. Germline CDR1 and CDR2: PRHDT and FYEKMQ (reference sequence). The CDR3 loop is CASSLFLMPSEQFF. As DNA, the CDR3 is TGTGCCAGCAGCTTATTTCTAATGCCCAGTGAGCAGTTCTTC.